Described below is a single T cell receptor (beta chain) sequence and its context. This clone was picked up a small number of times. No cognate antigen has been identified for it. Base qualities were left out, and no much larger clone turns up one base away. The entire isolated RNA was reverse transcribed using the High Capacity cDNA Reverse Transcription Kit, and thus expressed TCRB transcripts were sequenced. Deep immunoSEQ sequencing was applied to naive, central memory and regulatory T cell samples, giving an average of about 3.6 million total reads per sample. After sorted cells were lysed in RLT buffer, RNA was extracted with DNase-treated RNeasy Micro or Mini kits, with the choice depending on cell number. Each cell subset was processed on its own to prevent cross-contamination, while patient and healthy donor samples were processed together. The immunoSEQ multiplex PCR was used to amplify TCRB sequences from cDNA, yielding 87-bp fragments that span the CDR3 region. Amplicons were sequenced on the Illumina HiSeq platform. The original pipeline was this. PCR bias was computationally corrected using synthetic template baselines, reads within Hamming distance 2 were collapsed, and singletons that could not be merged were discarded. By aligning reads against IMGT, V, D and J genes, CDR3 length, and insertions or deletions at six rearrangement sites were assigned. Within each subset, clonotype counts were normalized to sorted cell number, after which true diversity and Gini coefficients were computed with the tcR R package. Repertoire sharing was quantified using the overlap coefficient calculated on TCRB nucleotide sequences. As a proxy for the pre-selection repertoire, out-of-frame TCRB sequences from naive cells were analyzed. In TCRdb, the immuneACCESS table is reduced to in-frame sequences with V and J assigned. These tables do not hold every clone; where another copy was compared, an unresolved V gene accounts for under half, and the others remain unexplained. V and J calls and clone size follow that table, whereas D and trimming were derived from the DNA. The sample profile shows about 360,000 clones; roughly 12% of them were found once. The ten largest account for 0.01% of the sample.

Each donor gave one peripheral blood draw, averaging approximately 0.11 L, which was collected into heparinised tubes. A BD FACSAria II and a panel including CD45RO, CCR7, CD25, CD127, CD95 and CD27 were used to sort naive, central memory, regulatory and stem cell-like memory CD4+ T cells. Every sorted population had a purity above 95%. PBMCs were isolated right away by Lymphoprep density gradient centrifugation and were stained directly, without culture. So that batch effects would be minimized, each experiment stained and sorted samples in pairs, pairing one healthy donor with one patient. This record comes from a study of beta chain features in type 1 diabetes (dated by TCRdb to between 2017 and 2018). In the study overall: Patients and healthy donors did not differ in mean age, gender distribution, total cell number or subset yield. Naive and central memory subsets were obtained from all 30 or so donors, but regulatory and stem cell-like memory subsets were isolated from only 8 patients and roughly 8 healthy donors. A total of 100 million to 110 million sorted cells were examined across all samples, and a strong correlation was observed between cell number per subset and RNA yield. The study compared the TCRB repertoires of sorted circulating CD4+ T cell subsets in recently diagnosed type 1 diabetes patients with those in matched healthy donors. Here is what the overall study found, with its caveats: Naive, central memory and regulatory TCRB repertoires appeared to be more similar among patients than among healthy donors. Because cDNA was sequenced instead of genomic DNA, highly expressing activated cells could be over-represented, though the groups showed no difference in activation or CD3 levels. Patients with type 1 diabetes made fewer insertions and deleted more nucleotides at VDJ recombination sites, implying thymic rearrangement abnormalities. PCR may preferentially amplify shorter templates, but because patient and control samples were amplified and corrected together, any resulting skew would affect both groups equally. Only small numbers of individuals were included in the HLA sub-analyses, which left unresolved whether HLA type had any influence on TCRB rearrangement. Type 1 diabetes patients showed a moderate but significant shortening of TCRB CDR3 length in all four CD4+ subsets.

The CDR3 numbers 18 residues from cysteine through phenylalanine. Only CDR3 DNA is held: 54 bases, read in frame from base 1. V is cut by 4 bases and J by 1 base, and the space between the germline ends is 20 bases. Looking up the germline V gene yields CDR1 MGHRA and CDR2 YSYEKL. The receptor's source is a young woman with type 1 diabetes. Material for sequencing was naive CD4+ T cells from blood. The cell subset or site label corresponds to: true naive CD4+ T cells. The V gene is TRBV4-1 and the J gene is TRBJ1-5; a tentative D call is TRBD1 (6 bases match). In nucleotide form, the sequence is TGCGCCAGCAGCCTACTCCCCGGTCGGGGGGCGAGCAATCAGCCCCAGCATTTT. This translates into CASSLLPGRGASNQPQHF.